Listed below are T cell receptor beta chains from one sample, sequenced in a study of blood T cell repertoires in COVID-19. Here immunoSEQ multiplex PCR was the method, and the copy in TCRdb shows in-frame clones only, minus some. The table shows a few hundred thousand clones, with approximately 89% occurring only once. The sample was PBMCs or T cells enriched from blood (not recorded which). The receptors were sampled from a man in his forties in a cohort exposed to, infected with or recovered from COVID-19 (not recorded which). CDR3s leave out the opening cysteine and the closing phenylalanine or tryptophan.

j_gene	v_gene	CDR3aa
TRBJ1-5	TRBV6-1	ASSEAYSNQPQH
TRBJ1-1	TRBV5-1	ASSFQGNTEAF
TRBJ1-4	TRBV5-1	ASSLGQETIISEKLF
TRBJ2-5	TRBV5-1	ASSYGQNQETQY
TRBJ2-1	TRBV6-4	ASSDSASGRDEQF
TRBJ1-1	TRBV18	ASSPLVNTEAF
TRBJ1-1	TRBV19	ATRAPIGNTEAF
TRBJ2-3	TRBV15	ATSRDPGTSGIRDTQY
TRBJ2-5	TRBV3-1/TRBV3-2	ASSLKTSGRRETQY
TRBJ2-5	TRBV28	ASSSRGKQETQY
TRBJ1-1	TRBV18	ASSPSGGRVSTEAF
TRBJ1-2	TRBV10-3	AISATGNYGYT
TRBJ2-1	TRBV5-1	ASSQGLAGGSSSYNEQF
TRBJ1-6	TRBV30	AWSPRTGVSPLH
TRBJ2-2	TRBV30	AWSVPGTGELF
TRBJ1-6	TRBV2	ASSGQVVLNSPLH
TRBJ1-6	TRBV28	ASRPGEGDYSPLH
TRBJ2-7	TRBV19	ASTAGGNDYEQY
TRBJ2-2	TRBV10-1	ASSDSRGLGTGELF
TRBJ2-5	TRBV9	ASSVGAGAQETQY
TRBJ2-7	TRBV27	ASSEGVGQY
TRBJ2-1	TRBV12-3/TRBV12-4	ASSPQLYNEQF
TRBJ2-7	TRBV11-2	ASSYAVAGNYEQY
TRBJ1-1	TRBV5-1	ASSSHRGRTEAF
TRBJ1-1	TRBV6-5	ASSSFKMNTEAF
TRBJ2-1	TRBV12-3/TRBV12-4	ASSLRANQF
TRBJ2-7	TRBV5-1	ASSSGTGSYEQY
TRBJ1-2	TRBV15	ATSRVSGGYT
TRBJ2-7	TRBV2	ASSESGERIHEQY
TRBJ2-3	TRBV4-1	ASSQVIPGLRVPDTQY
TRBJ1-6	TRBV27	ASSLNLQGDSPLH
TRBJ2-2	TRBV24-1	ATSDLVNTGELF